These T cell receptor beta chains were read from a single sample in a study of T cells in Graves' hyperthyroidism and ophthalmopathy. TCRdb reprocessed the multiplex PCR reads with MiXCR, giving one entry per CDR3 protein. Among approximately 610,000 distinct CDR3 sequences listed, about 15% were seen once. The material sequenced was blood. These receptors were obtained from a woman in her thirties or forties with Graves' ophthalmopathy. Each CDR3 is given with its conserved first and last residue. A D gene is named only where the DNA matches it firmly. A row's size may be missing; if present it is once, few, many or a size class.

clone_size j_call cdr3_length v_call d_call cdr3_nt cdr3_aa
. TRBJ1-5 14 TRBV28 . TGTGCCAGCAGTACCGGGACAAACAATCAGCCCCAGCATTTT CASSTGTNNQPQHF
many TRBJ2-7 15 TRBV11-2 TRBD2 TGTGCCAGCAGTGCTAGCGGAGGGAAGTCCTACGAGCAGTACTTC CASSASGGKSYEQYF
. TRBJ2-2 17 TRBV11-2 . TGTGCCAGCAGCTTTTCGAGGCTACAAATACTGACCGGGGAGCTGTTTTTT CASSFSRLQILTGELFF
many TRBJ1-5 15 TRBV28 . TGTGCCAGCAGTTTGTCCCCACTTGGCAATCAGCCCCAGCATTTT CASSLSPLGNQPQHF
. TRBJ1-2 16 TRBV4-2 . TGTGCCAGCAGCGAAGCGACTCTGGGAGGGAACTATGGCTACACCTTC CASSEATLGGNYGYTF
. TRBJ2-7 13 TRBV4-3 TRBD2 TGCGCCAGCAGCCAAGCCTCGGGGGGGGTAACATACTTC CASSQASGGVTYF
few TRBJ2-2 15 TRBV7-9 TRBD2 TGTGCCAGCAGCCTAGCGGGAGGGCCGTCCGGGGAGCTGTTTTTT CASSLAGGPSGELFF
many TRBJ1-1 15 TRBV13 TRBD1 TGTGCCAGCAGCCTGACAGGGGTGGGGCTCACTGAAGCTTTCTTT CASSLTGVGLTEAFF
many TRBJ2-7 10 TRBV6-1 TRBD1 TGTGCCACAAGACAGGGCGAGCAGTACTTC CATRQGEQYF
many TRBJ2-7 14 TRBV27 TRBD2 TGTGCCAGCAGACCAACCGGGGGGACCTACGAGCAGTACTTC CASRPTGGTYEQYF
many TRBJ2-5 13 TRBV2 TRBD1 TGTGCCAGCAGCCATACAGGGGAAGAGACCCAGTACTTC CASSHTGEETQYF
many TRBJ1-5 13 TRBV27 . TGTGCCAGCAGCATCAGGAGGGGCCAGCCCCAGCATTTT CASSIRRGQPQHF
many TRBJ2-2 14 TRBV29-1 . TGCAGCGTTGAAACAGGCCAGAACACCGGGGAGCTGTTTTTT CSVETGQNTGELFF
many TRBJ2-5 15 TRBV11-2 . TGTGCCAGCAGCCTAATGGAGGGGGCCATCGAGACCCAGTACTTC CASSLMEGAIETQYF
many TRBJ1-5 15 TRBV28 . TGTGCCAGCAGTTTATTAGGGAGGAGCGATCAGCCCCAGCATTTT CASSLLGRSDQPQHF
. TRBJ1-5 15 TRBV19 TRBD1 TGTGCCAGTAACGACCCCGACAGGGTTGTTGGGCCCCAGCATTTT CASNDPDRVVGPQHF
few TRBJ1-2 14 TRBV18 . TGTGCCAGCTCACCCACGGACATTTCCCGAGGCTACACCTTC CASSPTDISRGYTF
many TRBJ1-1 16 TRBV5-1 . TGCGCCAGCAGTTCCTCACGGGGCGGGACGCAGACTGAAGCTTTCTTT CASSSSRGGTQTEAFF
many TRBJ2-5 16 TRBV9 TRBD2 TGTGCCAGCAGCGTAGCGGGACTAGCCACTCAAGAGACCCAGTACTTC CASSVAGLATQETQYF
many TRBJ2-7 14 TRBV25-1 TRBD2 TGTGCCAGCAGTGTAACTAGCGGGATAGCCGAGCAGTACTTC CASSVTSGIAEQYF
. TRBJ2-6 14 TRBV27 . TGTGCCAGCAGTTCCAGGGAAGGGGCCAACGTCCTGACTTTC CASSSREGANVLTF
few TRBJ2-3 17 TRBV19 TRBD2 TGTGCCAGTAGTATACTCCCCTTGGCGGGAGCAGTAGATACGCAGTATTTT CASSILPLAGAVDTQYF
few TRBJ2-7 14 TRBV6-1 TRBD2 TGTGCCAGCAACGGGGGGGTGGGTGCGTGGGAGCAGTACTTC CASNGGVGAWEQYF
many TRBJ2-5 14 TRBV30 . TGTGCCTGGAGTGTACTTGGGCCGCGGGAGACCCAGTACTTC CAWSVLGPRETQYF
many TRBJ2-5 16 TRBV20-1 . TGCAGTGCTAGCGGCTCCCCAGTAGAGGGAGAAGAGACCCAGTACTTC CSASGSPVEGEETQYF
many TRBJ2-2 15 TRBV6-5 TRBD2 TGTGCCAGCAGTTCGCAGACTAGCGGTACCGGGGAGCTGTTTTTT CASSSQTSGTGELFF
many TRBJ1-2 14 TRBV6-5 TRBD1 TGTGCCAGCACCCCCCGAACAGGGGGAAAGGGCTACACCTTC CASTPRTGGKGYTF
many TRBJ2-7 14 TRBV12-3/TRBV12-4 TRBD2 TGTGCCAGCGGCCTACTAGCGGGACTCCACGAGCAGTACTTC CASGLLAGLHEQYF
many TRBJ2-5 14 TRBV20-1 TRBD1 TGCAGTGCTAGCCCCGACAGGGTTGAAGAGACCCAGTACTTC CSASPDRVEETQYF
many TRBJ2-4 13 TRBV7-2 . TGTGCCAGCAGCATGCACAGGACGGGCATTCAGTACTTC CASSMHRTGIQYF
many TRBJ2-5 13 TRBV30 . TGTGCCTGGAGCCCCTGGGGTGGTAAGACCCAGTACTTC CAWSPWGGKTQYF
. TRBJ2-2 14 TRBV7-2 . TGTGCCAGCAGCTTAGCTCTCCGGAACGGGGAGCTGTTTTTT CASSLALRNGELFF
many TRBJ1-2 16 TRBV9 . TGTGCCAGCAGCACCCGGTTTGACGGGACGGACTATGGCTACACCTTC CASSTRFDGTDYGYTF
. TRBJ1-2 14 TRBV19 . TGTGCCAGTAGTGTCGAAATATCTAACTATGGCTACACCTTC CASSVEISNYGYTF
many TRBJ1-1 13 TRBV9 . TGTGCCAGCAGCTCGGGGCTGGCCACTGAAGCTTTCTTT CASSSGLATEAFF
. TRBJ1-1 14 TRBV7-9 . TGTGCCAGCAGCTTAGTTAACCCGGCTATGGAAGCTTTCTTT CASSLVNPAMEAFF
. TRBJ2-7 14 TRBV12-3/TRBV12-4 TRBD2 TGTGCCAGCAGATTACAAGCGGGAAGCTACGAGCAGTACTTC CASRLQAGSYEQYF
many TRBJ2-5 16 TRBV10-3 TRBD2 TGTGCCATCAGTGGCGGGGGGACTAGCGGGAAAGAGACCCAGTACTTC CAISGGGTSGKETQYF
many TRBJ1-2 14 TRBV28 TRBD1 TGTGCCAGCAGTTTAGTCCAGGGGGCGGATGGCTACACCTTC CASSLVQGADGYTF
few TRBJ1-3 14 TRBV2 . TGTGCCAGCATTTGGGGGGCCTTTGGAAACACCATATATTTT CASIWGAFGNTIYF